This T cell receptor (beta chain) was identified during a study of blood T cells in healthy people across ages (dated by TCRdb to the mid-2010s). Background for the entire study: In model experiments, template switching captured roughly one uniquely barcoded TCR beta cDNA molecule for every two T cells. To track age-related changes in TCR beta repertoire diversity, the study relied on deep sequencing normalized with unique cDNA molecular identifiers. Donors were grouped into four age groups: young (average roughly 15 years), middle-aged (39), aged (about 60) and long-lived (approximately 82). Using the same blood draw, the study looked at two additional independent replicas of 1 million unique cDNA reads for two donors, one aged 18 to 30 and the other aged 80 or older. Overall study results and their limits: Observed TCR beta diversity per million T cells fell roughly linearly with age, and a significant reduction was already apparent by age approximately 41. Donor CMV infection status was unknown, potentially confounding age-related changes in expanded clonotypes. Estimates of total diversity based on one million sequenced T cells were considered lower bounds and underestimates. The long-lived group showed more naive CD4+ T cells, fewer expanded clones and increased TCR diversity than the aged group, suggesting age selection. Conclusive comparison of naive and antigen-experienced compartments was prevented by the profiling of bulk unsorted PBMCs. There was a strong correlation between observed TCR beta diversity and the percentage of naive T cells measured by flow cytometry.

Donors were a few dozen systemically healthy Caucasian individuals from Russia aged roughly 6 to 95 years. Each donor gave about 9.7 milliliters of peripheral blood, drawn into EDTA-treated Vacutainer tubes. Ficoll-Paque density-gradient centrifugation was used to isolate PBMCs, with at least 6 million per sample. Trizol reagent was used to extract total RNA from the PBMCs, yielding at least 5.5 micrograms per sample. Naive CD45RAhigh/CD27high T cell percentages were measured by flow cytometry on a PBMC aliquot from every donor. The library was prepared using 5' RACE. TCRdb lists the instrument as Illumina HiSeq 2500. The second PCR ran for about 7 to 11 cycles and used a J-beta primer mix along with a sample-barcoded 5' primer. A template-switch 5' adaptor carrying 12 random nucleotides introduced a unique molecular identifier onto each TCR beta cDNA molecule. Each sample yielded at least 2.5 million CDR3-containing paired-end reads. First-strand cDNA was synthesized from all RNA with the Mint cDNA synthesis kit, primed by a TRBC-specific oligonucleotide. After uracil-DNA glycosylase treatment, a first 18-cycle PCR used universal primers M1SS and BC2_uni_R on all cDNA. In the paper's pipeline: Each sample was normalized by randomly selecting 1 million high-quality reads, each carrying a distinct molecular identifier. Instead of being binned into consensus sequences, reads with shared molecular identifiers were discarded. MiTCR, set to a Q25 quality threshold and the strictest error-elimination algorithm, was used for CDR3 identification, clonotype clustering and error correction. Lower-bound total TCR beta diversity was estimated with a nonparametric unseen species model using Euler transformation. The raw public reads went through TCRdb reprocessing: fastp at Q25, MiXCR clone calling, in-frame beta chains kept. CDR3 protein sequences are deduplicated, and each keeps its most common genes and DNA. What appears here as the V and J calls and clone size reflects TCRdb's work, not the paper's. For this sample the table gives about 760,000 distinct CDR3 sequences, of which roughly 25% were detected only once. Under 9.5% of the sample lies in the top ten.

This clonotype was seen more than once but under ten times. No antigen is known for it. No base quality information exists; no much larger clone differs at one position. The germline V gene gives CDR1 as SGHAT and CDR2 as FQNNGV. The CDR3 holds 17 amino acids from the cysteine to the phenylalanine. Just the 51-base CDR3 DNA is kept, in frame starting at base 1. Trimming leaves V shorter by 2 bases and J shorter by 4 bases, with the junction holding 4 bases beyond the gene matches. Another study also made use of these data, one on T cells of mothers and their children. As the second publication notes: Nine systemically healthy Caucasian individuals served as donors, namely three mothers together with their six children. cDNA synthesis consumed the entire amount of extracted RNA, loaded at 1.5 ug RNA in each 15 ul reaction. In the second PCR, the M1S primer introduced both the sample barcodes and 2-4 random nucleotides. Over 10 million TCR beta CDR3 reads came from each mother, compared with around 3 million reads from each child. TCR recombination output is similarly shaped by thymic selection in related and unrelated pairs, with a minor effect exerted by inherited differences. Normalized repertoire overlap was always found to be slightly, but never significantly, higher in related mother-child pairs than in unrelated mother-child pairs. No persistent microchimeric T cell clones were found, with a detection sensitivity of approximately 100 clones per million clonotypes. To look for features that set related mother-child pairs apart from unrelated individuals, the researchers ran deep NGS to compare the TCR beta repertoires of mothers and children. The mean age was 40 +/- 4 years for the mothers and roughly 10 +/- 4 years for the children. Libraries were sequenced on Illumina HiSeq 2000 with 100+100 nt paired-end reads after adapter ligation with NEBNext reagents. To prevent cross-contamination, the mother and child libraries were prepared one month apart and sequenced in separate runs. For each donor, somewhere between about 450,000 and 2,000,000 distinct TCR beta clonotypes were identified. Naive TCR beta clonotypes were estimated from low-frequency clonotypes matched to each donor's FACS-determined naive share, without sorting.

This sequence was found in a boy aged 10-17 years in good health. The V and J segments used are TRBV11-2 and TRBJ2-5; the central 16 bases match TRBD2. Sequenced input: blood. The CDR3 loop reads CASSLMGLAGGGETQYF. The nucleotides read TGTGCCAGCAGCTTAATGGGACTAGCGGGAGGGGGAGAGACCCAGTACTTC.